The rows below give T cell receptor beta chains drawn from one sample of a study of ipilimumab plus nivolumab after autologous stem cell transplantation. Clones were read by immunoSEQ multiplex PCR, and TCRdb kept only the in-frame ones, dropping some. The profile shows approximately 6,900 clones, 85% to 90% of them singletons. Sequencing used PBMCs, obtained in a trial of ipilimumab plus nivolumab as post-transplant consolidation. Every receptor here comes from a female donor with multiple myeloma. Each CDR3 is given with its conserved first and last residue. A D gene is named only where the DNA matches it firmly. Clone size, where shown, is once, few, many, or a class for clones that have expanded.

>NA|NA|TRBJ2-5|TRBV6-1
CASSVVQQETQYF
TGTGCCAGCAGTGTGGTACAGCAAGAGACCCAGTACTTC
>once|NA|TRBJ1-2|TRBV10-3
CAISEAENYGYTF
TGTGCCATCAGTGAGGCAGAGAACTATGGCTACACCTTC
>once|TRBD2|TRBJ2-3|TRBV5-1
CASSLALAGGDTQYF
TGCGCCAGCAGCTTGGCACTAGCGGGAGGTGACACGCAGTATTTT
>NA|NA|TRBJ1-5|TRBV9
CASSSSAGSNQPQHF
TGTGCCAGCAGCAGCAGCGCTGGCAGCAATCAGCCCCAGCATTTT
>NA|NA|TRBJ1-2|TRBV19
CASSNAGVYGYTF
TGTGCCAGTAGTAACGCGGGAGTCTATGGCTACACCTTC
>NA|NA|TRBJ1-5|TRBV10-3
CAISETGSGQPQHF
TGTGCCATCAGCGAAACAGGGAGTGGACAGCCCCAGCATTTT
>NA|NA|TRBJ1-5|TRBV28
CASSMTIGNQPQHF
TGTGCCAGCAGTATGACGATAGGCAATCAGCCCCAGCATTTT
>NA|NA|TRBJ2-7|TRBV7-8
CASSLGYSSYEQYF
TGTGCCAGCAGCTTAGGTTATAGCTCCTACGAGCAGTACTTC
>NA|NA|TRBJ1-4|TRBV28
CASSFSRDSGISTNEKLFF
TGTGCCAGCAGTTTTTCCCGAGATAGCGGGATCTCAACTAATGAAAAACTGTTTTTT
>once|TRBD2|TRBJ2-3|TRBV28
CASSPSLAGVADTQYF
TGTGCCAGCAGTCCCTCTTTAGCGGGAGTGGCAGATACGCAGTATTTT
>NA|NA|TRBJ2-7|TRBV7-2
CASSLSARTAPYEQYF
TGTGCCAGCAGCTTATCTGCTCGGACCGCTCCCTACGAGCAGTACTTC
>NA|NA|TRBJ2-1|TRBV9
CASSVGGPWNEQFF
TGTGCCAGCAGCGTCGGGGGGCCATGGAATGAGCAGTTCTTC
>NA|TRBD1|TRBJ1-2|TRBV28
CASSKTGEWEGYTF
TGTGCCAGCAGTAAAACAGGGGAATGGGAAGGCTACACCTTC
>few|NA|TRBJ2-5|TRBV7-8
CASSLVGGQQETQYF
TGTGCCAGCAGCTTAGTTGGTGGACAGCAAGAGACCCAGTACTTC
>NA|TRBD1|TRBJ2-7|TRBV10-2
CASSEDQTGFVYEQYF
TGCGCCAGCAGTGAGGACCAGACAGGGTTCGTCTACGAGCAGTACTTC
>NA|NA|TRBJ1-1|TRBV5-1
CASSSRGSMNTEAFF
TGCGCCAGCAGCTCGAGGGGTAGCATGAACACTGAAGCTTTCTTT
>NA|NA|TRBJ2-3|TRBV18
CASSPRTDTQYF
TGTGCCAGCTCACCACGGACAGATACGCAGTATTTT
>NA|TRBD1|TRBJ1-1|TRBV19
CATGPGQGRGAFF
TGTGCCACCGGGCCGGGACAGGGAAGGGGAGCTTTCTTT
>once|TRBD2|TRBJ2-1|TRBV7-8
CASSLYNGRGLYNEQFF
TGTGCCAGCAGCTTATACAACGGGAGGGGATTGTACAATGAGCAGTTCTTC
>NA|NA|TRBJ1-4|TRBV18
CATRSATNEKLFF
TGTGCCACCCGGTCCGCAACTAATGAAAAACTGTTTTTT
>NA|NA|TRBJ1-5|TRBV10-3
CAISDPDSGRSYSNQPQHF
TGTGCCATCAGTGACCCCGACAGCGGACGAAGCTATAGCAATCAGCCCCAGCATTTT
>NA|NA|TRBJ2-5|TRBV27
CASSSRWQETQYF
TGTGCCAGCAGTTCACGATGGCAAGAGACCCAGTACTTC
>NA|NA|TRBJ1-2|TRBV19
CASSMSLWAGANYGYTF
TGTGCCAGTAGTATGTCCCTCTGGGCAGGAGCGAACTATGGCTACACCTTC
>NA|NA|TRBJ2-5|TRBV4-1
CASSLLSTQETQYF
TGCGCCAGCAGCCTGCTTAGTACCCAAGAGACCCAGTACTTC
>NA|NA|TRBJ2-1|TRBV13
CASSKLGANNEQFF
TGTGCCAGCAGCAAACTCGGGGCTAACAATGAGCAGTTCTTC
>NA|NA|TRBJ1-2|TRBV7-3
CASSLRLNYGYTF
TGTGCCAGCAGCTTAAGACTGAACTATGGCTACACCTTC
>NA|NA|TRBJ2-3|TRBV29-1
CSVDLGDWSDTQYF
TGCAGCGTTGATTTAGGAGACTGGTCGGATACGCAGTATTTT
>NA|NA|TRBJ2-7|TRBV6-5
CASSYSSQNGHEQYF
TGTGCCAGCAGTTACTCTTCCCAGAATGGGCACGAGCAGTACTTC
>NA|NA|TRBJ2-5|TRBV2
CASTQEETQYF
TGTGCCAGCACGCAAGAAGAGACCCAGTACTTC
>NA|NA|TRBJ2-1|TRBV10-2
CASSFNTEQFF
TGCGCCAGCAGTTTTAATACTGAGCAGTTCTTC
>NA|NA|TRBJ2-1|TRBV5-8
CASSFNRWGEQFF
TGTGCCAGCAGCTTTAACCGTTGGGGTGAGCAGTTCTTC
>NA|NA|TRBJ2-3|TRBV9
CASSVGSDTQYF
TGTGCCAGCAGCGTAGGATCTGATACGCAGTATTTT
>NA|NA|TRBJ1-5|TRBV19
CASSPSAVQGNQPQHF
TGTGCCAGTAGCCCCTCGGCGGTTCAGGGCAATCAGCCCCAGCATTTT
>once|NA|TRBJ1-1|TRBV7-3
CASSLTGDTEAFF
TGTGCCAGCAGCTTAACGGGGGACACTGAAGCTTTCTTT
>NA|NA|TRBJ2-5|TRBV7-8
CASSLAWGEETQYF
TGTGCCAGCAGCTTAGCGTGGGGGGAAGAGACCCAGTACTTC
>NA|NA|TRBJ1-2|TRBV7-9
CASREGPGLSLQEGYGYTF
TGTGCCAGCAGAGAAGGTCCCGGACTGAGTCTTCAGGAAGGGTATGGCTACACCTTC
>NA|TRBD1|TRBJ2-3|TRBV5-5
CASSPGTASTDTQYF
TGTGCCAGCAGCCCGGGGACAGCTAGCACAGATACGCAGTATTTT
>NA|NA|TRBJ2-1|TRBV11-1
CASSPAWWNEQFF
TGTGCCAGCAGCCCTGCTTGGTGGAATGAGCAGTTCTTC
>NA|NA|TRBJ1-1|TRBV5-1
CASSLGGLAFF
TGCGCCAGCAGCTTGGGGGGGCTGGCTTTCTTT
>NA|NA|TRBJ2-3|TRBV9
CASSVGTVHTDTQYF
TGTGCCAGCAGCGTAGGGACAGTCCACACAGATACGCAGTATTTT
>NA|NA|TRBJ2-3|TRBV5-6
CASRWAGDTQYF
TGTGCCAGCAGGTGGGCTGGAGATACGCAGTATTTT
>NA|TRBD2|TRBJ2-1|TRBV28
CASSPVTGFGLAGKNEQFF
TGTGCCAGCAGTCCCGTGACAGGGTTCGGACTAGCGGGAAAAAATGAGCAGTTCTTC
>NA|NA|TRBJ2-1|TRBV9
CASSVDGSRSDEQFF
TGTGCCAGCAGCGTAGACGGGAGTAGGAGCGATGAGCAGTTCTTC
>NA|NA|TRBJ2-1|TRBV9
CASSARLDAREQFF
TGTGCCAGCAGCGCCCGACTAGACGCGCGTGAGCAGTTCTTC
>NA|TRBD2|TRBJ2-7|TRBV4-1
CASSQEVSGRAVIYEQYF
TGCGCCAGCAGCCAAGAAGTCAGCGGGAGGGCCGTTATCTACGAGCAGTACTTC
>once|NA|TRBJ2-7|TRBV19
CASSSALYEQYF
TGTGCCAGTAGTTCGGCACTCTACGAGCAGTACTTC
>few|NA|TRBJ1-2|TRBV2
CASSLQGRDGYTF
TGTGCCAGCAGCCTACAGGGTCGAGATGGCTACACCTTC
>NA|NA|TRBJ2-7|TRBV28
CATKGAYEQYF
TGTGCCACCAAGGGTGCCTACGAGCAGTACTTC
>NA|NA|TRBJ1-1|TRBV6-6
CASSYGLQEAFF
TGTGCCAGCAGTTACGGCCTCCAAGAAGCTTTCTTT
>NA|NA|TRBJ2-1|TRBV11-2
CASSLIEQFF
TGTGCCAGCAGCTTAATTGAGCAGTTCTTC
>once|NA|TRBJ1-1|TRBV7-8
CASSPGTDKWGTEAFF
TGTGCCAGCAGCCCCGGGACTGATAAATGGGGGACTGAAGCTTTCTTT
>NA|TRBD1|TRBJ1-2|TRBV10-1
CASSAGQNYGYTF
TGCGCCAGCAGTGCGGGACAGAACTATGGCTACACCTTC
>few|NA|TRBJ2-5|TRBV11-2
CASSSQETQYF
TGTGCCAGCAGTTCCCAAGAGACCCAGTACTTC
>NA|NA|TRBJ2-7|TRBV28
CASSLFGESTYEQYF
TGTGCCAGCAGTTTATTTGGGGAGTCGACCTACGAGCAGTACTTC
>NA|NA|TRBJ2-2|TRBV5-1
CASSFFRSNTGELFF
TGCGCCAGCAGCTTTTTTCGGTCGAACACCGGGGAGCTGTTTTTT